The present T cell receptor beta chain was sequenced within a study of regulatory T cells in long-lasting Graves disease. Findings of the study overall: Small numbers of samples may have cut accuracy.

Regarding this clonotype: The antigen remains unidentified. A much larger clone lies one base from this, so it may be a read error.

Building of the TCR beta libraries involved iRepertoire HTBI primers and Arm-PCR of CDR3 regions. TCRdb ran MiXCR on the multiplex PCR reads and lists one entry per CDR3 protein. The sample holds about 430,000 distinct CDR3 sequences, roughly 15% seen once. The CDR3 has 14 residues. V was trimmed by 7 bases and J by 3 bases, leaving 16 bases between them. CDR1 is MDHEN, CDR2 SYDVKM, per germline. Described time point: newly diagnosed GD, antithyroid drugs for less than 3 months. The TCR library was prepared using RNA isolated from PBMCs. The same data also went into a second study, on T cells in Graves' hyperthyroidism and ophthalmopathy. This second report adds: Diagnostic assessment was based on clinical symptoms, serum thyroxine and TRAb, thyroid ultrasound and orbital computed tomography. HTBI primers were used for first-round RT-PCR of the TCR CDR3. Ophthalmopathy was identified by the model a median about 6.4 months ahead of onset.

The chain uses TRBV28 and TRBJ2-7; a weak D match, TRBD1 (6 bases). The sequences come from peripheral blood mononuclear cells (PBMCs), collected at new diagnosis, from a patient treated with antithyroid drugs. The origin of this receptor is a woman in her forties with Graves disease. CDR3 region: CASTPLGQNYEQYF. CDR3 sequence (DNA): TGTGCCAGCACCCCTCTCGGACAGAACTACGAGCAGTACTTC.